These 19 T cell receptor beta chains came from one sample sequenced in a study of T cells in Graves' hyperthyroidism and ophthalmopathy. TCR beta CDR3 sequences were amplified from RNA transcripts. The study used the HTBI primer set for a first-round RT-PCR of the TCR CDR3. TCRdb reanalysed the multiplex PCR reads using MiXCR and keeps one entry per CDR3 protein. The sample has about 640,000 distinct CDR3 sequences, approximately 15% seen once. Sequenced: blood. The source is a woman in her 50s with Graves' ophthalmopathy.

This clonotype was observed at least ten times. The V call is TRBV4-3, the J call TRBJ2-1, with D unclear. The germline gives CDR1 LGHNA, CDR2 YSLEER. Trimming left V 3 bases short and J 5 bases short, with 14 bases between. The length of the CDR3 is 15 residues. CDR3 region: CASSHKQQSNNEQFF. The CDR3, as DNA: TGCGCCAGCAGCCACAAACAACAGAGTAACAATGAGCAGTTCTTC.

This clonotype was observed many times. The J gene is TRBJ2-5, the V gene TRBV5-1; D is unclear. Germline V lookup: CDR1 SGHRS, CDR2 YFSETQ. The CDR3 is 14 amino acids. V was pared by 0 bases and J by 0 bases, with 6 bases between. The chain's CDR3 is CASSLGQYQETQYF. CDR3 bases: TGCGCCAGCAGCTTGGGGCAGTACCAAGAGACCCAGTACTTC.

This clonotype was seen more than once but under ten times. The chain couples TRBV20-1 to TRBJ1-2; D not certain. V was cut by 3 bases and J by 0 bases, with 14 bases left in between. Germline V gives CDR1 DFQATT, CDR2 SNEGSKA (reference sequence). The CDR3 runs 15 residues. CDR3: CSASRSGKSNYGYTF. CDR3 DNA: TGCAGTGCTAGCCGTTCAGGAAAATCTAACTATGGCTACACCTTC.

The sample holds many counts of this clonotype. This rearrangement joins TRBV28 to TRBJ1-1, with D hard to call. CDR1 and CDR2 from the germline V gene are MDHEN and SYDVKM. The CDR3 is made up of 14 amino acids. V shed 3 bases and J shed 0 bases, with 8 bases lying between them. The CDR3 nucleotides read TGTGCCAGCAGTTTTGAGATGGTGAACACTGAAGCTTTCTTT. This translates into CASSFEMVNTEAFF.

This clonotype was picked up many times. J is TRBJ2-7 and V is TRBV7-9; TRBD2 matches 12 bases. CDR3 length equals 13 residues. The junction had 2 bases not matched to a gene; V was cut back by 5 bases and J by 6 bases. Germline CDR1 is SEHNR and CDR2 is FQNEAQ (reference sequence). CDR3 DNA: TGTGCCAGCAGCCTGACTAGCGGGAGCGAGCAGTACTTC. Amino acids: CASSLTSGSEQYF.

The table lists this clonotype with many counts. This chain uses TRBV2 with TRBJ2-7; D is tentatively TRBD1 or TRBD2 (5 bases each). Germline values: CDR1 SNHLY, CDR2 FYNNEI. CDR3 size: 13 residues. The V gene lost 7 bases and the J gene lost 2 bases, with 12 bases spanning the gap. The CDR3 DNA reads TGTGCCAGCACTGGGGGAGTCGCCTACGAGCAGTACTTC. This codes for CASTGGVAYEQYF.

Worth noting for this clonotype: Germline and junction disagree at one end, which may indicate a read error. This sequence joins TRBV24-1 and TRBJ2-1; D gene ambiguous. The CDR3 is made up of 17 amino acids. Germline V gives CDR1 KGHDR, CDR2 SFDVKD. The DNA of the CDR3 is TGTGCCACCGGTGATTCGATTAGCCCCAAAAAGGTAAATGAGCAGTTCTTC. Its protein is CATGDSISPKKVNEQFF.

The rearrangement links TRBV9 to TRBJ2-2; D remains ambiguous. There are 14 residues in the CDR3. V shed 1 base and J shed 1 base, with 5 bases lying between them. The germline V gene has CDR1 SGDLS and CDR2 YYNGEE. In DNA, the CDR3 is TGTGCCAGCAGCGTACCCTTGAACACCGGGGAGCTGTTTTTT. Protein sequence: CASSVPLNTGELFF.

This clonotype showed up many times. The chain uses TRBV7-2 and TRBJ1-4; 8 bases line up with TRBD1. V trimming: 1 base; J trimming: 0 bases; junction bases outside the gene matches: 4. Per the germline V gene, CDR1 is SGHTA and CDR2 is FQGNSA. The CDR3 extends over 17 amino acids. Here the CDR3 DNA reads TGTGCCAGCAGCTTAGTAGGGACAGGAACAACTAATGAAAAACTGTTTTTT. Translation gives CASSLVGTGTTNEKLFF.

This chain joins TRBV10-3 and TRBJ1-1, with TRBD1 matching 7 bases. The CDR3 is 13 residues long. The V and J ends lost 3 bases and 10 bases, in that order; junction bases with no gene match: 8. Germline CDR1 and CDR2: ENHRY and SYGVKD. In DNA, the CDR3 is TGTGCCATCAGTGAAGTTAACAGGGGAAGAGCTTTCTTT. Protein: CAISEVNRGRAFF.

This clonotype was recorded a few times. This chain joins TRBV6-1 and TRBJ1-2; D not resolved. V was clipped by 5 bases and J by 5 bases, with 21 bases between them. Germline V CDR1 and CDR2: MNHNS, SASEGT. The CDR3 contains 16 residues. The CDR3 nucleotides are TGTGCCAGCAGTCAACCTCGGGAGGGCGTGGTGTATGGCTACACCTTC. This encodes CASSQPREGVVYGYTF.

This clonotype came up many times. In DNA, the CDR3 is TGTGCCAGCAGAAGAACTAGAGATAGCAATCAGCCCCAGCATTTT. The encoded protein is CASRRTRDSNQPQHF. V usage is TRBV6-1 and J usage is TRBJ1-5, with unresolved D. The germline V and J ends were trimmed by 6 bases and 0 bases, with 12 bases remaining between them. This CDR3 spans 15 amino acids. Germline assignment: CDR1 MNHNS and CDR2 SASEGT.

Ten or more counts support this clonotype. J is TRBJ2-1 and V is TRBV20-1; D possibly matches TRBD1 or TRBD2 (6 bases each). V gave up 6 bases and J gave up 8 bases, with 29 bases separating them. CDR1 and CDR2 from the germline V gene are DFQATT and SNEGSKA (reference sequence). CDR3 length equals 17 residues. This CDR3 reads CSAQLPTWGAVFDEQFF. DNA for the CDR3: TGCAGTGCCCAACTGCCTACGTGGGGGGCCGTGTTCGATGAGCAGTTCTTC.

This clonotype showed up many times. The rearrangement links TRBV20-1 to TRBJ2-5; D possibly matches TRBD1 or TRBD2 (5 bases each). CDR3 size: 15 residues. Deletions cut 0 bases from V and 2 bases from J, with 13 bases between. Germline loops: CDR1 DFQATT, CDR2 SNEGSKA (reference sequence). CDR3 residues: CSARDFVGAQETQYF. In DNA form, the CDR3 reads TGCAGTGCTAGAGACTTCGTCGGGGCTCAAGAGACCCAGTACTTC.

Many counts were recorded for this clonotype. The genes are TRBV27 and TRBJ2-1, with no clear D. There are 15 residues in the CDR3. Trimming took off 6 bases at V and 0 bases at J, with 12 bases between the two ends. Per germline, CDR1 MNHEY and CDR2 SMNVEV (reference sequence). CDR3 in DNA: TGTGCCAGCAGCCCACAGAGGTCCTCCTACAATGAGCAGTTCTTC. Amino acids: CASSPQRSSYNEQFF.

J is TRBJ2-7 and V is TRBV9; 11 nucleotides align to TRBD2. V shed 0 bases and J 2 bases; nucleotides not matched to a gene: 10. In germline, CDR1 is SGDLS, CDR2 YYNGEE. The CDR3 sequence is 18 residues long. The chain's CDR3 is CASSVGVPGTSGTYEQYF. The DNA of the CDR3 is TGTGCCAGCAGCGTAGGAGTACCGGGGACTAGCGGAACCTACGAGCAGTACTTC.

This clonotype has a count of ten or more. The chain employs TRBV27 and TRBJ2-1; D is uncertain. Trimming shortened V by 5 bases and J by 10 bases, and 21 bases separated the two germline ends. The CDR3 has 15 residues. Germline CDR1 MNHEY, CDR2 SMNVEV (reference sequence). The CDR3 sequence is CASSLDSGLRREQFF. CDR3 DNA sequence: TGTGCCAGCAGTCTAGATTCCGGGCTCCGTAGGGAGCAGTTCTTC.

The V gene is TRBV25-1, the J gene TRBJ1-1; D gene unclear. The V gene's germline CDR1 is MGHDK and CDR2 SYGVNS. With 5 bases removed from V and 4 bases from J, the gap between germline ends came to 11 bases. This CDR3 region has 13 residues. CDR3 in DNA: TGTGCCAGCAGTACTTGGGCTAGCACTGAAGCTTTCTTT. Translation gives CASSTWASTEAFF.

This clonotype was seen at least ten times. V gene TRBV7-2 combines with J gene TRBJ2-2, with 9 bases fitting TRBD2. The CDR3 runs 18 residues. CDR1 SGHTA and CDR2 FQGNSA come from the germline V gene. Trimming took 1 base from V and 3 from J; bases not matched to a gene: 9. This chain's CDR3 is CASSLGPASGKHTGELFF. CDR3 DNA: TGTGCCAGCAGCTTAGGTCCTGCTAGCGGGAAGCACACCGGGGAGCTGTTTTTT. Based on the CDR3 plus reference TRBV7-2 and TRBJ2-2, the full variable domain is GAGVSQSPSNKVTEKGKDVELRCDPISGHTALYWYRQSLGQGLEFLIYFQGNSAPDKSGLPSDRFSAERTGGSVSTLTIQRTQQEDSAVYLCASSLGPASGKHTGELFFGEGSRLTVL.